The T cell receptor beta chain described here comes from a study of spatial heterogeneity in lung cancer. This clonotype was recorded many times. The CDR3 spans 13 residues. CDR1 is LGHDT, CDR2 YNNKEL, per germline (reference sequence). V was shortened by 1 base and J by 5 bases, with 9 bases between the two germline ends. TCRdb passed the 5' RACE reads through MiXCR, listing each CDR3 protein once. The sample holds some 11,000 distinct CDR3 sequences, roughly 13% seen once. The time point: sample taken at primary tumor resection. Unsorted tumor, nontumor lung tissue or cryopreserved PBMC supplied the whole RNA.

The clonotype comes from a female donor with early-stage non-small cell lung cancer. This sample comprised PBMCs, obtained at surgery. This rearrangement joins TRBV3-1 to TRBJ2-7; D gene unclear. The chain's CDR3 is CASSQGVRNEQYF. The CDR3 DNA reads as TGTGCCAGCAGCCAAGGGGTTCGGAACGAGCAGTACTTC.